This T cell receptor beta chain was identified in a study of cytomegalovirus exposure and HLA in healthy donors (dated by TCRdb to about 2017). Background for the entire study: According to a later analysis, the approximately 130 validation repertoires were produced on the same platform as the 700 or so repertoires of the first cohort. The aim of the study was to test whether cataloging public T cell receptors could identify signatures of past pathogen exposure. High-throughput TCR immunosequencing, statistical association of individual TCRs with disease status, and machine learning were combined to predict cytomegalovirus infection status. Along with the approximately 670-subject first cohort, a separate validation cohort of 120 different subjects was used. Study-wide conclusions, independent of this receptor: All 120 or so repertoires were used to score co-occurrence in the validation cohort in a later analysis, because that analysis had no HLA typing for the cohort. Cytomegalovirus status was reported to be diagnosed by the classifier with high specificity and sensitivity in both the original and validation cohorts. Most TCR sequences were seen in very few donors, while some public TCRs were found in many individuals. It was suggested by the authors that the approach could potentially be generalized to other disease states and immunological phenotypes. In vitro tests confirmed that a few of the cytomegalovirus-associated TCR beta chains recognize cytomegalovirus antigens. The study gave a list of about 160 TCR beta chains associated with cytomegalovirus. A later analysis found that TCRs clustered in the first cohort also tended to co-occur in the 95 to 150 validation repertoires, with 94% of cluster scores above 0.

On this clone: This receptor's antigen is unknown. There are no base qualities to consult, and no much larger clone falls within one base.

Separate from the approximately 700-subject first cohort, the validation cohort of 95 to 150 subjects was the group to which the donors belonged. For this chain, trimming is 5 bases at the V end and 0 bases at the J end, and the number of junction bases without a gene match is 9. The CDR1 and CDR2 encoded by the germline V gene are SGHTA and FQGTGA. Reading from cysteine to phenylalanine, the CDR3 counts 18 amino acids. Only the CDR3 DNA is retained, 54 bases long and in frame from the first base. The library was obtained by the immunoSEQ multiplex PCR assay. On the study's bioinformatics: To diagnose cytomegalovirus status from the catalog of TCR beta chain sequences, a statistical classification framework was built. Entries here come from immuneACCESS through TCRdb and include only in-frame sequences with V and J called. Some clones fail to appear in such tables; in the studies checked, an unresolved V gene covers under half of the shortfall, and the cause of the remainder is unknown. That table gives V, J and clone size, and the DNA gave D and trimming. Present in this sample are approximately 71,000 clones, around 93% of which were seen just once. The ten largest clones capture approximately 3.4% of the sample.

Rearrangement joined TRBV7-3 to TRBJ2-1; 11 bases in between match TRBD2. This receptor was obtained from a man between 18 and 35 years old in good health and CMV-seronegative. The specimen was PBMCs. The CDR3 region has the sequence CASSPGTSGQISYNEQFF. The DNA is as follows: TGTGCCAGCAGCCCCGGGACTAGCGGCCAAATCTCCTACAATGAGCAGTTCTTC.